The sequence of this T cell receptor (beta chain) was determined in a study of cytomegalovirus exposure and HLA in healthy donors (dated by TCRdb to the late 2010s). General notes on the study: An earlier analysis of 587 of the donors reported about 280 Gb of sequence data and around 120 million unique TCR beta sequences obtained from some 200 million T cells. Roughly 300 gigabases of sequencing data and around 87 million unique TCR sequences were included in an early release covering roughly 700 HLA-typed donors. Among the roughly 370 genotyped donors, roughly 80% belonged to the genetic ancestry cluster associated with self-reported Caucasian donors. The study aimed to test whether signatures of past pathogen exposure could be identified by cataloging public T cell receptors. Using immunosequencing, the study profiled T cell repertoires from about 620 subjects and related those repertoires to cytomegalovirus serostatus. A separate validation cohort of 90 to 150 different subjects was used in addition to the roughly 670-subject first cohort. To predict cytomegalovirus infection status, the study brought together high-throughput TCR immunosequencing, statistical association of individual TCRs with disease status, and machine learning. A later analysis re-examined previously published TCR beta repertoires from about 670 donors and added high-resolution HLA genotyping to investigate patterns of TCR occurrence. Rather than using new phenotypic data, the later analysis identified candidate immune exposures from TCR beta sequences and from how often those sequences occurred across donors. An earlier analysis of 587 of the donors used high-throughput TCR beta sequencing to judge whether each TCR beta V gene segment behaved as functional or pseudogenic. Donor age, sex, ethnicity and CMV serostatus were collected together with the repertoire data. A later genetic analysis used genome-wide SNP genotypes for about 60% of the roughly 670 donors, treating that subset as a discovery cohort. Every repertoire in the discovery cohort had been generated on one and the same sequencing platform. Both class I and class II loci were covered by HLA typing, at four-digit resolution. The number of donors typed differed by locus, with roughly 620-640 for A, B, C, DRB1 and DQB1, roughly 520 for DQA1, about 610 for DPA1, and approximately 470 for DPB1. Because of strong linkage in the cohort, roughly 5 DR-DQ haplotypes were treated as single units for association and clustering. Among about 360 genotyped donors of the cohort, an average of approximately 240,000 unique TCR beta nucleotide sequences were sequenced per donor, roughly 20% of them non-productive.

The cohort consisted of 666 healthy bone marrow donors. At the time of sampling, all cohort members were nominally healthy, though unrecorded immune exposures were likely present. The donor was CMV seronegative and was included in the group of around 320 seronegative cohort members. A peripheral blood sample was provided by each donor, and peripheral blood mononuclear cells were used for TCR beta sequencing. The Qiagen DNeasy Blood Extraction Kit was used to extract genomic DNA from the blood cell samples. What the work shows at the level of the full study, not this receptor alone: Most TCR sequences were observed very rarely across donors, whereas some public TCRs were present in many individuals. A later genetic analysis associated a missense DCLRE1C variant with V-gene and J-gene trimming of TCR beta chains, and an independent cohort replicated the association. In a later analysis, the rate of TCR association differed among HLA loci, with DRB1 alleles having the most associated TCRs and HLA-C alleles having the fewest. A later analysis found that HLA-associated TCR beta chains were more clonally expanded and had lower generation probabilities than equally common non-associated chains. The 87-base-pair reads could not distinguish some IMGT-functional V segments, including TRBV6-2 and TRBV6-3, so those segments were excluded. A group of highly shared sequence variants was considered likely to be a technical artifact of the sequencing pipeline. According to a later analysis, most CMV-associated TCR beta chains appeared to be HLA-restricted, and the HLA associations seemed to be driven largely by CMV exposure. In a later genetic analysis, fewer N-insertions in productive TCRs were reported among donors in an Asian-associated ancestry cluster than the roughly 710-donor mean. In both the original and validation cohorts, the classifier was reported to diagnose cytomegalovirus status with high specificity and sensitivity. In an earlier analysis of fewer than 700 of the donors, most TCR beta V segments appeared in productive rearrangements about 87% or about 30% of the time, broadly matching IMGT annotations. The study gave a list of roughly 150 TCR beta chains associated with cytomegalovirus. The earlier analysis of approximately 590 of the donors excluded 15 to 20 rarely observed V segments, including chromosome 9 orphons, because counts were too low. It was suggested by the authors that the approach could potentially be generalized to other disease states and immunological phenotypes. A later analysis reported that several top co-occurrence clusters appeared linked to parvovirus B19, influenza, CMV and Epstein-Barr virus. A further reported finding was that TCR beta sequences accurately predicted the HLA-A and HLA-B alleles for most subjects in the first cohort. In a later analysis, about 17,000 TCR beta sequences were associated with specific HLA alleles at a false discovery rate of 0.05. This cohort had only TCR beta chains sequenced, and the lack of alpha or paired-chain data limited which features could be detected. Because HLA typing was missing for some donors at each locus, association tests included only the typed subset. Linkage disequilibrium might explain the correlated functional status among segregating V segments, but an unknown experimental factor could not be ruled out. A few of the identified cytomegalovirus-associated TCR beta chains were confirmed in vitro to be specific for cytomegalovirus antigens. The presence/absence analyses assumed that sequencing depth was roughly uniform across donors, and that assumption may not be true. Strong co-occurrence of HLA alleles, especially DR and DQ, made assigning TCR associations to individual alleles difficult. For the cohort, immune exposure information was limited to CMV serostatus.

A remark on this clone: Its binding antigen is unknown. No base quality values were provided; no much bigger clone lies one nucleotide off.

Libraries were made using the immunoSEQ multiplex PCR assay. For the multiplex PCR, a mixture combining 60 forward primers for TCR Vbeta segments and 13 reverse primers for TCR Jbeta segments was used. Amplification of the CDR3 region of rearranged TCR beta genes was performed with a multiplex PCR assay on genomic DNA. Amplified TCR beta libraries were sequenced as 87-base-pair reads on the Illumina HiSeq System. Processing in the source paper ran as follows. A later analysis counted about 80 million unique TCR beta chains across the 550 to 750 repertoires, and some 11 million of these chains were shared by at least two donors. A nearest-neighbor algorithm error-corrected the raw reads and collapsed the reads into unique sequences, merging closely related sequences to remove PCR and sequencing errors. V, D and J gene segments were assigned by aligning CDR3 sequences to IMGT reference sequences. Each retained sequence needed at least a six-nucleotide match to both a V gene segment and a J gene segment. Rearrangements were called productive when the CDR3 lacked stop codons and stayed in frame with V and J; all others were non-productive. CDR3 was defined by IMGT convention, running from the second conserved V-encoded cysteine to the conserved J-encoded phenylalanine. In an earlier analysis of around 570 of the donors, sequences lacking an unambiguous match to a single V gene segment were excluded. An earlier analysis of approximately 590 of the donors called V segments functional above 56.7% productive rearrangements and segregating when the between-donor standard deviation exceeded 5%. A statistical classification framework was built for diagnosing cytomegalovirus status from the catalog of TCR beta chain sequences. In a later analysis, TCR nucleotide sequences were compared against IMGT/GENE-DB human TR gene sequences so that V and J genes could be assigned. In a later analysis, CDR3 sequences and most-parsimonious VDJ recombination scenarios were assigned using the TCRdist pipeline. A later analysis defined each TCR beta chain by its CDR3 amino acid sequence plus V-gene family, and excluded reads lacking a unique V-gene family. In a later analysis, nearly 600 highly shared, low-generation-probability nucleotide sequences were removed to address suspected cross-contamination and a sequencing artifact. For each public chain, a later analysis derived a clonal expansion index from normalized ranks of inferred template counts within each repertoire. In a later analysis, generation probabilities were computed with a VDJ recombination model fitted to out-of-frame rearrangements, and the resulting probabilities were checked against IGoR. Hypergeometric tests were used in a later analysis to score TCR-TCR, TCR-HLA and TCR-CMV co-occurrence, with a repertoire-size bias correction applied to the TCR pairs. False discovery rates were estimated in a later analysis by permuting HLA or CMV assignments 20 times. A later analysis grouped co-occurring TCRs with DBSCAN, adding TCRdist sequence similarity when clustering within HLA-allele-positive subsets. Co-occurrence clustering excluded repertoires with fewer than 30,000 or more than 120,000 public chains, plus five with anomalous nucleotide sharing. TCRdb obtained this table from immuneACCESS and retained in-frame rearrangements with V and J assigned. These tables miss some clones; where compared with another copy, unresolved V genes account for less than half of the shortfall, and the remainder is unexplained. D and trimming come from the DNA, and the V and J calls and clone size come from that table. The sample records approximately 130,000 clones, over 65% of which are singletons. Of the sample, approximately 1.2% falls within the top ten clones.

CDR1 and CDR2 were assigned from the germline V gene as SNHLY and FYNNEI. V trim: 5 bases; J trim: 3 bases; unmatched bases: 7. From the cysteine through the phenylalanine, the CDR3 covers 15 amino acids. Kept here is only the CDR3 DNA, which spans 45 bases and is read in frame from base 1. The chain employs TRBV2 and TRBJ1-5, and 7 junction bases match TRBD1. The sequenced material came from PBMCs. The TCR originated in a man aged 50-59 years in good health and CMV-seronegative. The CDR3 protein: CASSRDRAYNQPQHF. The DNA sequence is given as TGTGCCAGCAGTCGGGACAGAGCCTACAATCAGCCCCAGCATTTT.